Below, 9 T cell receptor beta chains from the same sample are listed, as sequenced in a study of blood T cell repertoires in COVID-19. Sequencing used immunoSEQ multiplex PCR; TCRdb keeps in-frame clones, though not all of them. Of 100,000 to 150,000 clones in the sample, approximately 88% were seen once. Source material: peripheral blood. The receptors originated from a woman older than 75 with acute or convalescent COVID-19.

The rearrangement joins TRBV11-2 to TRBJ1-2; D may be TRBD1 (6 bases). The CDR3 runs 15 residues. Germline V gene sequence: CDR1 SGHAT, CDR2 FQNNGV. Trimming shortened V by 5 bases and J by 4 bases, and 17 bases separated the two germline ends. In DNA form, the CDR3 reads TGTGCCAGCAGCCCCACGTGGCAGGGGACCTATGGCTACACCTTC. Translation: CASSPTWQGTYGYTF.

The chain links TRBV5-6 to TRBJ2-5, with 12 bases matching TRBD2. CDR1 and CDR2 (germline): SGHDT, YYEEEE. V lost 0 bases to trimming and J lost 5 bases; unmatched junction nucleotides: 8. This CDR3 is 17 amino acids long. CDR3 DNA: TGTGCCAGCAGCTTGGGGCTTCTAGCGGGAGGGCAGGAGACCCAGTACTTC. Its protein product is CASSLGLLAGGQETQYF.

The rearrangement uses TRBV14 and TRBJ1-1; D is possibly TRBD1 (5 bases). This CDR3 is built from 13 residues. CDR1 is SGHDN and CDR2 is FVKESK in the germline V gene. Trimming removed 4 bases at V and 2 bases at J, with 8 bases between. CDR3 DNA sequence: TGTGCCAGCAGCCTTGACAGTAACACTGAAGCTTTCTTT. This sequence encodes CASSLDSNTEAFF. Filled out from reference TRBV14 and TRBJ1-1, the complete variable domain reads EAGVTQFPSHSVIEKGQTVTLRCDPISGHDNLYWYRRVMGKEIKFLLHFVKESKQDESGMPNNRFLAERTGGTYSTLKVQPAELEDSGVYFCASSLDSNTEAFFGQGTRLTVV.

This clone was detected only a few times. The rearrangement links TRBV12-3 or TRBV12-4 to TRBJ1-4, with a weak D call TRBD1 (6 bases). V was shortened by 1 base and J by 10 bases, with 10 bases between the two germline ends. The CDR3 sequence is 13 residues long. The CDR3, as DNA: TGTGCCAGCAGTTTAGGGGGGCTGGGAAAACTGTTTTTT. Translating it yields CASSLGGLGKLFF.

This rearrangement joins TRBV6-2 or TRBV6-3 to TRBJ2-1; tentatively, D is TRBD1 (6 bases). Germline CDR1 MNHEY, CDR2 SVGEGT. V lost 6 bases and J 2 bases, leaving 14 bases between the germline ends. This CDR3 comprises 15 residues. As DNA, the CDR3 is TGTGCCAGCAGACCTCCGGCAGGGGCCTACAATGAGCAGTTCTTC. It specifies CASRPPAGAYNEQFF.

This chain links TRBV2 with TRBJ1-4, with 7 bases that match TRBD1. The CDR3 spans 15 residues. Germline V CDR1 and CDR2: SNHLY, FYNNEI. V was clipped by 5 bases and J by 8 bases; unmatched bases: 11. CDR3 bases: TGTGCCAGCAGTCCCTCCGGGACACAGGGGGAAAAACTGTTTTTT. Protein: CASSPSGTQGEKLFF.

On this clone: Germline and junction disagree at one end, which may indicate a read error. This rearrangement joins TRBV5-6 to TRBJ1-1, with TRBD1 identical over 8 bases. The CDR3 has 13 residues. Germline values: CDR1 SGHDT, CDR2 YYEEEE. The CDR3 region has the DNA TGTGCCAGCAGCTGGACAGGGAACACTGAACCCCTCTTT. Encoded protein: CASSWTGNTEPLF.

This clone was recorded once. The V gene is TRBV20-1, the J gene TRBJ1-1; D remains unclear. Germline-derived CDR1 and CDR2 are DFQATT and SNEGSKA (reference sequence). The V gene lost 2 bases and the J gene lost 1 base, with 2 bases spanning the gap. The CDR3 consists of 11 residues. CDR3 sequence (DNA): TGCAGTGCTAGACAGAACACTGAAGCTTTCTTT. This translates into CSARQNTEAFF.

The J gene is TRBJ1-6, the V gene TRBV7-9; D is possibly TRBD1 (6 bases). Trimming shortened V by 5 bases and J by 7 bases, and 12 bases separated the two germline ends. Germline lookup yields CDR1 SEHNR and CDR2 FQNEAQ (reference sequence). The CDR3 has 14 residues. The CDR3 loop reads CASSQDSLNSPLHF. CDR3 in DNA: TGTGCCAGCAGCCAGGACAGCCTAAATTCACCCCTCCACTTT.